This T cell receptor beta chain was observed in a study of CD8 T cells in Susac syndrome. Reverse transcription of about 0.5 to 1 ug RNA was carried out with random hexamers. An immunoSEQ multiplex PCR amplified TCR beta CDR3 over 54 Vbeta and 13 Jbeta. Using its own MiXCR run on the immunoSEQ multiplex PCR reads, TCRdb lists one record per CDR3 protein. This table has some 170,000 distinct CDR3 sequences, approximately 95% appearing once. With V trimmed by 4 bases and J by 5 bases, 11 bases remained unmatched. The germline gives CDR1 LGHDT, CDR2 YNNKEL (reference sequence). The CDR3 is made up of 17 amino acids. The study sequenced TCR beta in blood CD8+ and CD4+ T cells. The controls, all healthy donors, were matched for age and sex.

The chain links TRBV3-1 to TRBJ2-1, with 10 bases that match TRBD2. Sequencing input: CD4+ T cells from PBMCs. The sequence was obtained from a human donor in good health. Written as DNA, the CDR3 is TGTGCCAGCAGCCTCGGACTAGCGGCAACTAGTGACAATGAGCAGTTCTTC. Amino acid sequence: CASSLGLAATSDNEQFF.